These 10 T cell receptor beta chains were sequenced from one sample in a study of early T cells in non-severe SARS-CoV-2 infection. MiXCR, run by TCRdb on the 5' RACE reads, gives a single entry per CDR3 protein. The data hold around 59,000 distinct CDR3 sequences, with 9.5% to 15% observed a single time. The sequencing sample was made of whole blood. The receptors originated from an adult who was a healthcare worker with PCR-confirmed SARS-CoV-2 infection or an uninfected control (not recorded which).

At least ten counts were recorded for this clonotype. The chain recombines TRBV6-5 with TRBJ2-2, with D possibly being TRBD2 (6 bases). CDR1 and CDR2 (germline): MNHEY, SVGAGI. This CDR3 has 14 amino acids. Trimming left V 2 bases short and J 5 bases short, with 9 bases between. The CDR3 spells CASSYDSGTGELFF. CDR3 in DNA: TGTGCCAGCAGTTACGACAGCGGGACCGGGGAGCTGTTTTTT.

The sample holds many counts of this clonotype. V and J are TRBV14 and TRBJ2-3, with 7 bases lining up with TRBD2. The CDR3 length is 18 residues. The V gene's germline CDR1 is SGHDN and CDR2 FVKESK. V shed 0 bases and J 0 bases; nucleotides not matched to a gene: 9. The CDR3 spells CASSQDTGLSFSTDTQYF. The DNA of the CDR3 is TGTGCCAGCAGCCAAGATACGGGACTAAGCTTCAGCACAGATACGCAGTATTTT. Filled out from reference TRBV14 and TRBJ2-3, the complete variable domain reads EAGVTQFPSHSVIEKGQTVTLRCDPISGHDNLYWYRRVMGKEIKFLLHFVKESKQDESGMPNNRFLAERTGGTYSTLKVQPAELEDSGVYFCASSQDTGLSFSTDTQYFGPGTRLTVL.

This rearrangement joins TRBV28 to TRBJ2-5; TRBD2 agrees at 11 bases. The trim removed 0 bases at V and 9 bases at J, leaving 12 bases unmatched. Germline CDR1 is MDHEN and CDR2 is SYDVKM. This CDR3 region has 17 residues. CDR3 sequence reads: CASSLWKVTSGRGAQYF. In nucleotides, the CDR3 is TGTGCCAGCAGTTTATGGAAAGTCACTAGCGGGAGAGGGGCCCAGTACTTC.

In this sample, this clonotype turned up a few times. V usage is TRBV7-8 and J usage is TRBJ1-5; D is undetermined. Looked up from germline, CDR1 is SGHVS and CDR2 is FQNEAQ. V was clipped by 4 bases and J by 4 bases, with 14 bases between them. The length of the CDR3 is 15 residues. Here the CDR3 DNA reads TGTGCCAGCAGCTCGGATCCGGGTTATAATCAGCCCCAGCATTTT. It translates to CASSSDPGYNQPQHF.

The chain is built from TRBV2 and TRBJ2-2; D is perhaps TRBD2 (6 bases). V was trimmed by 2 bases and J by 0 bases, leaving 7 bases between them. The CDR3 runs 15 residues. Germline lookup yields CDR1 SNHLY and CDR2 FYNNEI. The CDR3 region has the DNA TGTGCCAGCAGTGAATGGGGGGCGAACACCGGGGAGCTGTTTTTT. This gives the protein CASSEWGANTGELFF.

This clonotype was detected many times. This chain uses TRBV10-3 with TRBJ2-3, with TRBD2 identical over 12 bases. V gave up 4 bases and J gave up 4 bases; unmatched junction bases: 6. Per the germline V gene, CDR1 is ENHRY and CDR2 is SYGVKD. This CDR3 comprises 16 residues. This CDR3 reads CAISGPTSGSSDTQYF. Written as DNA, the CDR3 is TGTGCCATCAGTGGACCGACTAGCGGGAGTTCAGATACGCAGTATTTT.

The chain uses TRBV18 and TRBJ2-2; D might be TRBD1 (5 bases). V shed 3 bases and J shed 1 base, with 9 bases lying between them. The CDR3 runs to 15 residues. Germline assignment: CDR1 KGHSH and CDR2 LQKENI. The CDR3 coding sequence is TGTGCCAGCTCACCGACAGTAGGGAACACCGGGGAGCTGTTTTTT. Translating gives CASSPTVGNTGELFF.

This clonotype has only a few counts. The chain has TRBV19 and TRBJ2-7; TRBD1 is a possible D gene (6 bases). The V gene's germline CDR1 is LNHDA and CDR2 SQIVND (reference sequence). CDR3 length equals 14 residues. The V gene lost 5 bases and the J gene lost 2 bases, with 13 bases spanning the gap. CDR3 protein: CASSFSRDTYEQYF. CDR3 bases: TGTGCCAGTAGTTTCTCGAGGGACACCTACGAGCAGTACTTC.

CDR3 in DNA: TGCAGTGCTAGACAGGGGGCAGAGACCCAGTACTTC. This sequence encodes CSARQGAETQYF. V usage is TRBV20-1 and J usage is TRBJ2-5; 8 bases line up with TRBD1. V was pared by 2 bases and J by 4 bases, with 0 bases of the junction left unmatched. The V gene's germline CDR1 is DFQATT and CDR2 SNEGSKA (reference sequence). This CDR3 is 12 amino acids long.

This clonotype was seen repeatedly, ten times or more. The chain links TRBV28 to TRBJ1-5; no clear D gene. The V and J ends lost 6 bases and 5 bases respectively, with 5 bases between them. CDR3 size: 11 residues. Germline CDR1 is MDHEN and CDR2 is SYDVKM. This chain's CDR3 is CASRNYQPQHF. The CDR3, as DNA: TGTGCCAGCAGAAACTATCAGCCCCAGCATTTT. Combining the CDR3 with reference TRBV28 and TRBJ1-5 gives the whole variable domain DVKVTQSSRYLVKRTGEKVFLECVQDMDHENMFWYRQDPGLGLRLIYFSYDVKMKEKGDIPEGYSVSREKKERFSLILESASTNQTSMYLCASRNYQPQHFGDGTRLSIL.